Presented here are 32 T cell receptor beta chains from one specimen sequenced in a study of shared clonotypes between healthy human individuals. Only in-frame clones appear in the TCRdb table, and some are missing; sequencing was by immunoSEQ multiplex PCR. The sample carries about 600,000 clones, about 97% recorded once. What was sequenced was naive CD4+ T cells sorted from blood. The subset was: CD45RA+ positively selected. The receptors here all came from a woman between 25 and 40 years old in good health.

The chain joins TRBV28 to TRBJ2-7; maybe TRBD2 (5 bases). Trimming left V 4 bases short and J 6 bases short, with 16 bases between. This CDR3 spans 14 amino acids. Germline-derived CDR1 and CDR2 are MDHEN and SYDVKM. CDR3: CASSSSSLRPEQYF. In DNA form, the CDR3 reads TGTGCCAGCAGTTCTTCTAGCTTAAGGCCCGAGCAGTACTTC.

This clone appeared once. This chain links TRBV13 with TRBJ2-7, with a possible D match to TRBD2 (6 bases). The length of the CDR3 is 13 residues. Germline CDR1 PRHDT, CDR2 FYEKMQ (reference sequence). V shed 4 bases and J shed 2 bases, with 9 bases lying between them. CDR3 bases: TGTGCCAGCAGCTCGCGGGACCCCTACGAGCAGTACTTC. It encodes CASSSRDPYEQYF.

The CDR3 loop reads CASSGQALAGGDEQFF. The CDR3 region has the DNA TGTGCCAGCAGTGGTCAAGCACTAGCGGGAGGGGATGAGCAGTTCTTC. This chain links TRBV27 with TRBJ2-1, with 13 bases fitting TRBD2. The CDR3 runs 16 residues. The V gene end was trimmed by 5 bases and the J gene end by 8 bases; junction bases not matched to a gene: 9. CDR1 and CDR2 from the germline V gene are MNHEY and SMNVEV (reference sequence).

The chain combines TRBV27 with TRBJ1-2; a possible D gene is TRBD1 (5 bases). This CDR3 comprises 15 residues. Trimming shortened V by 4 bases and J by 0 bases, and 12 bases separated the two germline ends. CDR1 and CDR2 from the germline V gene are MNHEY and SMNVEV (reference sequence). This chain's CDR3 is CASSYTGAANYGYTF. CDR3 nucleotides: TGTGCCAGCAGTTATACAGGTGCAGCTAACTATGGCTACACCTTC.

The chain joins TRBV28 to TRBJ2-3, with 12 bases aligning to TRBD2. The CDR3 length is 15 residues. Germline V gives CDR1 MDHEN, CDR2 SYDVKM. The V and J ends lost 6 bases and 4 bases, in that order; junction bases with no gene match: 5. The CDR3 coding sequence is TGTGCCAGCAGATCTAGCGGGAGGGCCCCAGATACGCAGTATTTT. Residues: CASRSSGRAPDTQYF.

The J gene is TRBJ2-7, the V gene TRBV30; TRBD1 is a possible D gene (6 bases). V was shortened by 4 bases and J by 2 bases, with 15 bases between the two germline ends. This CDR3 comprises 14 residues. The germline V gene encodes CDR1 GTSNPN and CDR2 SVGIG (reference sequence). Here the CDR3 reads CAWNTGRGTYEQYF. CDR3 sequence (DNA): TGTGCCTGGAACACTGGCAGGGGTACCTACGAGCAGTACTTC.

This chain uses TRBV7-2 with TRBJ2-1, with 11 bases fitting TRBD2. The germline V gene encodes CDR1 SGHTA and CDR2 FQGNSA. With V trimmed by 2 bases and J by 0 bases, 3 bases remained unmatched. The CDR3 spans 17 residues. Written as DNA, the CDR3 is TGTGCCAGCAGCTTACGACTAGCGGGGCTCTCCTACAATGAGCAGTTCTTC. It yields the protein CASSLRLAGLSYNEQFF.

V and J are TRBV7-9 and TRBJ2-7, with a weak D call TRBD1 (5 bases). The CDR3 runs to 16 residues. Looked up from germline, CDR1 is SEHNR and CDR2 is FQNEAQ (reference sequence). V was cut by 3 bases and J by 2 bases, with 17 bases left in between. The CDR3 region is CASSLMGQGRTYEQYF. CDR3 nucleotide sequence: TGTGCCAGCAGCTTGATGGGCCAGGGTCGGACCTACGAGCAGTACTTC.

The rearrangement joins TRBV29-1 to TRBJ2-7; D assignment may be TRBD1 or TRBD2 (5 bases each). V lost 6 bases, J lost 7 bases, and 16 bases lay in between. Germline values: CDR1 SQVTM, CDR2 ANQGSEA. CDR3 length equals 12 residues. CDR3: CSVSKEWGEQYF. The CDR3 nucleotides are TGCAGCGTCTCCAAGGAATGGGGGGAGCAGTACTTC.

The gene calls are TRBV4-1 and TRBJ1-1, with TRBD1 as a possible D gene (6 bases). CDR1 is MGHRA, CDR2 YSYEKL, per germline. V was shortened by 3 bases and J by 5 bases, with 16 bases between the two germline ends. This CDR3 comprises 15 residues. Written as DNA, the CDR3 is TGCGCCAGCAGCCAGCAAAGGGGGGTTCGAACTGAAGCTTTCTTT. It codes for CASSQQRGVRTEAFF.

The chain recombines TRBV9 with TRBJ2-1; a possible D gene is TRBD2 (6 bases). This CDR3 is built from 15 residues. Trimming took off 4 bases at V and 8 bases at J, with 19 bases between the two ends. The germline V gene encodes CDR1 SGDLS and CDR2 YYNGEE. As DNA, the CDR3 is TGTGCCAGCAGCTGGGGGACTGGAGGTGGTGATGAGCAGTTCTTC. Translating gives CASSWGTGGGDEQFF.

V gene TRBV18 combines with J gene TRBJ2-5, with 10 nucleotides matching TRBD2. V shed 1 base and J 4 bases; nucleotides not matched to a gene: 12. The germline gives CDR1 KGHSH, CDR2 LQKENI. The length of the CDR3 is 18 residues. The CDR3 here is CASSPLLLAGAEGETQYF. CDR3 bases: TGTGCCAGCTCACCACTCCTTCTAGCGGGAGCGGAGGGAGAGACCCAGTACTTC.

The chain recombines TRBV6-1 with TRBJ2-1; D is ambiguous. V shed 4 bases and J shed 0 bases, with 10 bases lying between them. The CDR3 contains 15 residues. Germline CDR1 is MNHNS and CDR2 is SASEGT. CDR3 bases: TGTGCCAGCAGTGTAACGGTATACTCCTACAATGAGCAGTTCTTC. Protein product: CASSVTVYSYNEQFF.

The chain has TRBV6-1 and TRBJ2-7, with 8 positions matching TRBD2. Germline V gene data show CDR1 as MNHNS and CDR2 as SASEGT. The CDR3 extends over 15 amino acids. V lost 7 bases, J lost 3 bases, and 11 bases stayed unmatched. CDR3 DNA sequence: TGTGCCAGCACATATGCGGGGGGCAGTCGCTACGAGCAGTACTTC. Protein: CASTYAGGSRYEQYF.

The chain employs TRBV6-1 and TRBJ1-5; possibly TRBD1 for D (6 bases). The germline CDR1 and CDR2 sequences are MNHNS and SASEGT. Trimming removed 8 bases at V and 6 bases at J, with 20 bases between. The CDR3 length is 15 residues. CDR3 in DNA: TGTGCCAGCCTCATAGGGAGGGGGGGAAGTCAGCCCCAGCATTTT. Its protein is CASLIGRGGSQPQHF.

V usage is TRBV14 and J usage is TRBJ2-7, with 7 bases matching TRBD2. Unmatched junction bases numbered 14, after V lost 2 bases and J lost 7 bases. The CDR3 is made up of 16 amino acids. Germline CDR1 is SGHDN and CDR2 is FVKESK. The chain's CDR3 is CASSQRDGHPGGEQYF. Here the CDR3 DNA reads TGTGCCAGCAGCCAACGAGACGGGCACCCGGGGGGAGAGCAGTACTTC.

V and J are TRBV27 and TRBJ2-3; 8 bases match TRBD2. The CDR3 is 15 amino acids. Germline lookup yields CDR1 MNHEY and CDR2 SMNVEV (reference sequence). V gave up 5 bases and J gave up 5 bases; unmatched junction bases: 9. The CDR3, as DNA: TGTGCCAGCAGTGACGTAATAGCGGGACAAGATACGCAGTATTTT. It translates to CASSDVIAGQDTQYF.

The genes are TRBV7-8 and TRBJ1-5; 9 bases map to TRBD1. This CDR3 contains 15 residues. V trimming: 5 bases; J trimming: 6 bases; junction bases outside the gene matches: 8. Germline lookup yields CDR1 SGHVS and CDR2 FQNEAQ. The CDR3 loop reads CASSPTTGGGQPQHF. For the CDR3, the DNA is TGTGCCAGCAGCCCTACGACAGGGGGTGGTCAGCCCCAGCATTTT.

The rearrangement uses TRBV15 and TRBJ2-7; 7 bases match TRBD2. The trim removed 5 bases at V and 7 bases at J, leaving 8 bases unmatched. This CDR3 is 13 amino acids long. Germline CDR1 LNHNV, CDR2 YYDKDF (reference sequence). This CDR3 is CATSGRLAREQYF. The CDR3 DNA is TGTGCCACCAGCGGACGACTAGCAAGAGAGCAGTACTTC. Full variable domain (rest looked up from reference TRBV15 and TRBJ2-7): DAMVIQNPRYQVTQFGKPVTLSCSQTLNHNVMYWYQQKSSQAPKLLFHYYDKDFNNEADTPDNFQSRRPNTSFCFLDIRSPGLGDTAMYLCATSGRLAREQYFGPGTRLTVT.

The V and J genes are TRBV7-9 and TRBJ2-1, with 9 bases matching TRBD2. Losses at the gene ends were 2 bases for V and 8 bases for J; bases not matched to a gene: 10. The CDR3 runs 16 residues. The germline V gene encodes CDR1 SEHNR and CDR2 FQNEAQ (reference sequence). The CDR3, as DNA: TGTGCCAGCAGCTTATCTTCTAGCGGGACGCCCCATGAGCAGTTCTTC. This codes for CASSLSSSGTPHEQFF.

The chain couples TRBV27 to TRBJ2-7; 15 bases align to TRBD2. The V gene's germline CDR1 is MNHEY and CDR2 SMNVEV (reference sequence). CDR3 size: 16 residues. V gave up 4 bases and J gave up 3 bases; unmatched junction bases: 4. The CDR3 loop reads CASSSPGLAGGYEQYF. The CDR3 DNA is TGTGCCAGCAGTTCCCCGGGACTAGCGGGGGGCTACGAGCAGTACTTC.

V gene TRBV29-1 combines with J gene TRBJ1-2; 8 bases agree with TRBD1. Looked up from germline, CDR1 is SQVTM and CDR2 is ANQGSEA. This CDR3 is 14 amino acids long. Trimming cost V 6 bases and J 8 bases; bases outside gene matches: 14. CDR3 nucleotide sequence: TGCAGCGTCAACGGACAGGGTCGTACGGGCGGCTACACCTTC. This encodes CSVNGQGRTGGYTF.

This chain connects TRBV11-2 to TRBJ2-5; D gene uncertain. The CDR3 covers 14 residues. CDR1 is SGHAT, CDR2 FQNNGV, per germline. The V gene lost 4 bases and the J gene lost 2 bases, with 11 bases spanning the gap. CDR3 DNA sequence: TGTGCCAGCAGCTCTAGTGTCCTACAAGAGACCCAGTACTTC. Translation gives CASSSSVLQETQYF.

This clone has a single count. The V call is TRBV4-1, the J call TRBJ2-3; D is uncertain. This CDR3 contains 17 residues. Germline V lookup: CDR1 MGHRA, CDR2 YSYEKL. Trimming cost V 0 bases and J 10 bases, with 23 bases left between them. The CDR3 DNA sequence: TGCGCCAGCAGCCAAGATCGTGGACCCCCCCCGGCGCGGCCGCAGTATTTT. This gives the protein CASSQDRGPPPARPQYF.

The chain uses TRBV7-8 and TRBJ1-1, with TRBD1 as a possible D gene (6 bases). The CDR3 contains 18 residues. V was clipped by 0 bases and J by 3 bases, with 20 bases between them. The germline gives CDR1 SGHVS, CDR2 FQNEAQ. This chain's CDR3 is CASSLALTGGLGDTEAFF. Here the CDR3 DNA reads TGTGCCAGCAGCTTAGCACTGACAGGAGGCCTTGGAGACACTGAAGCTTTCTTT.

This chain uses TRBV4-1 with TRBJ1-3; a possible D gene is TRBD1 (6 bases). Germline CDR1 reads MGHRA; CDR2 reads YSYEKL. There are 15 residues in the CDR3. The ends were cut back, 2 bases at V and 0 bases at J, with 8 bases in the middle. CDR3: CASSQKDSSGNTIYF. DNA of the CDR3: TGCGCCAGCAGCCAAAAGGACAGCTCTGGAAACACCATATATTTT.

The chain has TRBV27 and TRBJ2-1; the D gene is possibly TRBD1 (6 bases). The CDR3 extends over 15 amino acids. The ends were cut back, 5 bases at V and 5 bases at J, with 16 bases in the middle. Germline-derived CDR1 and CDR2 are MNHEY and SMNVEV (reference sequence). This CDR3 reads CASSQLGGRDNEQFF. For the CDR3, the DNA is TGTGCCAGCAGTCAGTTAGGGGGAAGGGACAATGAGCAGTTCTTC.

The chain joins TRBV29-1 to TRBJ2-1; 7 nucleotides agree with TRBD2. CDR3 length equals 14 residues. V was pared by 3 bases and J by 7 bases, with 9 bases of the junction left unmatched. The germline V gene encodes CDR1 SQVTM and CDR2 ANQGSEA. CDR3 sequence: CSVDGGRANNEQFF. The CDR3 DNA is TGCAGCGTTGACGGAGGGAGGGCCAATAATGAGCAGTTCTTC.

The chain employs TRBV6-1 and TRBJ1-2; D is uncertain. The V and J ends lost 2 bases and 3 bases respectively, with 10 bases between them. CDR1 MNHNS and CDR2 SASEGT come from the germline V gene. CDR3 size: 14 residues. CDR3 bases: TGTGCCAGCAGTGAAACTGGGGTTTACTATGGCTACACCTTC. The encoded protein is CASSETGVYYGYTF.

The chain recombines TRBV5-1 with TRBJ2-2, with D perhaps given as TRBD1 or TRBD2 (5 bases each). CDR3 length: 14 residues. The ends were cut back, 7 bases at V and 5 bases at J, with 15 bases in the middle. Germline V CDR1 and CDR2: SGHRS, YFSETQ. This chain's CDR3 is CASGRREWTGELFF. The CDR3, as DNA: TGCGCCAGCGGACGCAGGGAGTGGACCGGGGAGCTGTTTTTT.

The gene calls are TRBV6-5 and TRBJ2-7; tentatively, D is TRBD1 (6 bases). CDR1 is MNHEY, CDR2 SVGAGI, per germline. The CDR3 runs 15 residues. V dropped 6 bases and J dropped 3 bases, with 18 bases sitting between them. The DNA for the CDR3 is TGTGCCAGCAGCCGACAACAGGGTGGGGGCTACGAGCAGTACTTC. It specifies CASSRQQGGGYEQYF.

The rearrangement uses TRBV6-5 and TRBJ2-3; possibly TRBD1 or TRBD2 for D (5 bases each). The CDR3 runs to 14 residues. With 5 bases removed from V and 6 bases from J, the gap between germline ends came to 15 bases. Per the germline V gene, CDR1 is MNHEY and CDR2 is SVGAGI. DNA for the CDR3: TGTGCCAGCAGTCCCCGGGACGGATCCGATACGCAGTATTTT. Residues: CASSPRDGSDTQYF.